Listed here are 5 T cell receptor beta chains from one sample, sequenced in a study of T cell changes during pregnancy in multiple sclerosis. TCRdb's table, derived via immunoSEQ multiplex PCR, lists solely in-frame clones and lacks some. The sample has roughly 86,000 clones, almost 95% seen once; the top ten hold more than 2.5%. Sequenced material: peripheral blood, taken in the first trimester of pregnancy. The receptors originated from a female donor with multiple sclerosis, enrolled in a pregnancy study.

The V call is TRBV19, the J call TRBJ2-1; 13 bases line up with TRBD2. The germline gives CDR1 LNHDA, CDR2 SQIVND (reference sequence). This CDR3 spans 18 amino acids. J gave up 1 base and V 1 base, and 4 bases lay outside the gene matches. Here the CDR3 reads CASSIGLAGGLSYNEQFF. In nucleotides, the CDR3 is TGTGCCAGTAGTATAGGACTAGCGGGAGGCCTTTCCTACAATGAGCAGTTCTTC.

The J gene is TRBJ2-4, the V gene TRBV28, with 8 bases lining up with TRBD1. The germline CDR1 and CDR2 sequences are MDHEN and SYDVKM. The CDR3 is made up of 12 amino acids. The V gene end was trimmed by 6 bases and the J gene end by 10 bases; junction bases not matched to a gene: 5. This CDR3 is CASRTGQGIQYF. In DNA form, the CDR3 reads TGTGCCAGCAGGACCGGACAGGGAATTCAGTACTTC. Drawing the rest from reference TRBV28 and TRBJ2-4, the complete variable domain is DVKVTQSSRYLVKRTGEKVFLECVQDMDHENMFWYRQDPGLGLRLIYFSYDVKMKEKGDIPEGYSVSREKKERFSLILESASTNQTSMYLCASRTGQGIQYFGAGTRLSVL.

The chain recombines TRBV5-6 with TRBJ2-5; TRBD1 agrees at 9 bases. Germline-derived CDR1 and CDR2 are SGHDT and YYEEEE. V gave up 0 bases and J gave up 5 bases; unmatched junction bases: 8. CDR3 length: 16 residues. CDR3 DNA sequence: TGTGCCAGCAGCTTGGGTTCAGGACAGGGGACCGAGACCCAGTACTTC. It translates to CASSLGSGQGTETQYF.

The V gene is TRBV28, the J gene TRBJ1-5; 8 nucleotides match TRBD1. The germline CDR1 and CDR2 sequences are MDHEN and SYDVKM. The V and J ends lost 7 bases and 10 bases, in that order; junction bases with no gene match: 12. CDR3 length equals 14 residues. The CDR3 reads CASTPRQGISPQHF. Here the CDR3 DNA reads TGTGCCAGCACACCGAGACAGGGGATTAGCCCCCAGCATTTT.

The chain joins TRBV7-9 to TRBJ1-1; 10 bases line up with TRBD1. Germline assignment: CDR1 SEHNR and CDR2 FQNEAQ (reference sequence). V was pared by 6 bases and J by 6 bases, with 10 bases of the junction left unmatched. This CDR3 has 15 residues. The CDR3 DNA follows: TGTGCCAGCAGGATAGAGACAGGGGGCGGAGCTGAAGCTTTCTTT. Translated: CASRIETGGGAEAFF.